What follows is one T cell receptor beta chain and its context. The antigen it binds to is not known. No much larger clone exists at a distance of one base, and base qualities are not known. The data are from a study of blood T cells in healthy people across ages (dated by TCRdb to between 2014 and 2017). Turning to the overall study: In model experiments, roughly one uniquely barcoded TCR beta cDNA molecule per two T cells was captured by template switching. Using the same blood draw, the study looked at two additional independent replicas of 1 million unique cDNA reads for two donors, one aged 18 to 30 and the other aged 80 or older. The donors were divided into four age groups: young (average around 16 years), middle-aged (almost 40), aged (approximately 62) and long-lived (about 80). Using deep sequencing normalized with unique cDNA molecular identifiers, the study measured how TCR beta repertoire diversity changes with age. To avoid experimental bias, donors of different ages were distributed randomly across sequencing lanes.

The approximately 39 donors, aged roughly 6 to 100 years, were systemically healthy Caucasian individuals from Russia. Each donor gave ten milliliters of peripheral blood, collected into EDTA-treated Vacutainer tubes. Ficoll-Paque density-gradient centrifugation was used to isolate PBMCs, with at least 7 million per sample. Trizol reagent was used to extract total RNA from PBMCs, with at least 5.5 micrograms per sample. The percentages of naive CD45RAhigh/CD27high T cells were determined by flow cytometry on a PBMC aliquot from every donor. Trimming removed 3 bases from V and 0 bases from J, leaving 16 bases between the germline ends. From the cysteine through the phenylalanine, the CDR3 covers 17 amino acids. The DNA shown is the 51-base CDR3, in frame from base 1. From the germline V gene (reference sequence), CDR1 is SEHNR and CDR2 is FQNEAQ. What the study reported, not specific to this receptor: Estimates of total diversity from one million sequenced T cells were regarded as lower bounds and underestimates. Compared with the aged group, the long-lived group had more naive CD4+ T cells, fewer expanded clones and increased TCR diversity, suggesting age selection. There was a strong correlation between observed TCR beta diversity and the percentage of naive T cells measured by flow cytometry. As age increased, observed TCR beta diversity per million T cells dropped in a roughly linear way, and a significant reduction was already evident by age approximately 40. Bulk unsorted PBMC profiling prevented conclusive comparison of naive and antigen-experienced compartments. The CMV infection status of donors was not known, potentially confounding age-related changes in expanded clonotypes.

Receptor amplification or capture employed 5' RACE. The reads were generated on an Illumina HiSeq 2500. A second roughly 6 to 12 cycle PCR used a sample-barcoded 5' primer and a J-beta primer mix. Each TCR beta cDNA molecule received a unique molecular identifier from a template-switch 5' adaptor carrying 12 random nucleotides. Each sample yielded at least 2.5 million CDR3-containing paired-end reads. All of the RNA was converted into first-strand cDNA using the Mint cDNA synthesis kit, with a TRBC-specific oligonucleotide serving as the primer. After uracil-DNA glycosylase treatment, a first 18-cycle PCR used universal primers M1SS and BC2_uni_R on all cDNA. The authors' analysis ran thus. For normalization, 1 million high-quality reads were randomly selected from each sample, with every read carrying a distinct molecular identifier. Reads sharing molecular identifiers were discarded rather than binned into consensus sequences. MiTCR, run with a Q25 quality threshold and the strictest error-elimination algorithm, handled CDR3 identification, clonotype clustering and error correction. Lower-bound total TCR beta diversity was estimated with a nonparametric unseen species model using Euler transformation. In-frame beta chains were kept once TCRdb had trimmed the public reads at Q25 with fastp and called clones with MiXCR. A single entry per CDR3 protein holds the most common genes and DNA from its merged rows. TCRdb, rather than the study authors, made the V and J calls. The sample includes about 1.8 million distinct CDR3 sequences, with around 50% observed a single time. The top ten clonotypes cover 2.1% of the sample.

Source material: blood. This TCR was sampled from a woman aged 40 to 50 in good health. Recombination linked TRBV7-9 to TRBJ2-3, with TRBD2 as a weak D call on 7 bases. For the CDR3, the sequence is CASSLGIAGASTDTQYF. The nucleotide sequence reads TGTGCCAGCAGCTTGGGGATCGCGGGGGCGAGCACAGATACGCAGTATTTT.